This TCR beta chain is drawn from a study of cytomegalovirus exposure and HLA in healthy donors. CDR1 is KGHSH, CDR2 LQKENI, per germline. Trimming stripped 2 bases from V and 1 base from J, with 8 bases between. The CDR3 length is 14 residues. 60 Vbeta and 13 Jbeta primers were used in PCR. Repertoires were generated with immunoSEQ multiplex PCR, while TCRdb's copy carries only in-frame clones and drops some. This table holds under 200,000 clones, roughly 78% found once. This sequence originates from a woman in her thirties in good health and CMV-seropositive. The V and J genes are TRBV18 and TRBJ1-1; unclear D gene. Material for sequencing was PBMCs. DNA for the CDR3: TGTGCCAGCTCACCAACACCGGGGAACACTGAAGCTTTCTTT. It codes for CASSPTPGNTEAFF.